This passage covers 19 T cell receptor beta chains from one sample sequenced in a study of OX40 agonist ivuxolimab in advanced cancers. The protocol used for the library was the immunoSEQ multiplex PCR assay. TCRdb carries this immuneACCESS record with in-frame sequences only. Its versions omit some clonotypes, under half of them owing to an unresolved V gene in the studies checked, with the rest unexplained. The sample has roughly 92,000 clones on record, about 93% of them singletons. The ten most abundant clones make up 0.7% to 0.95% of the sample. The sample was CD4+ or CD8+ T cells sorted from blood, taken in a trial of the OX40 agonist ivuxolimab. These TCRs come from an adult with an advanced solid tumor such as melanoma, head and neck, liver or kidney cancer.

The CDR3 DNA follows: TGTGCCAGCAGTTTAAGACAGACACTTTTGGGAGATACGCAGTATTTT. It translates to CASSLRQTLLGDTQYF. The chain combines TRBV27 with TRBJ2-3; D is possibly TRBD1 (5 bases). The CDR3 is made up of 16 amino acids. Trimming took off 2 bases at V and 5 bases at J, with 17 bases between the two ends. Germline CDR1 and CDR2: MNHEY and SMNVEV (reference sequence).

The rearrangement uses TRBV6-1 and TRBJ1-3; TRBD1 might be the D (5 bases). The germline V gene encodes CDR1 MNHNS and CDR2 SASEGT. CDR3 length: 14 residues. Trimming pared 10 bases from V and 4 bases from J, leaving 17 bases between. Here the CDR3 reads CATTMGVAGNTIYF. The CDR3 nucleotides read TGTGCCACCACAATGGGGGTCGCCGGAAACACCATATATTTT.

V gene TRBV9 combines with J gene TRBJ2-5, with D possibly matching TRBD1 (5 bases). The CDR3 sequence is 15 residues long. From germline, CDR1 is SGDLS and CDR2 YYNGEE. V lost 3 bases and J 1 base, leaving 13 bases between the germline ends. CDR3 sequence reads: CASSGGGALQETQYF. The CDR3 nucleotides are TGTGCCAGCAGCGGAGGTGGGGCTCTCCAAGAGACCCAGTACTTC.

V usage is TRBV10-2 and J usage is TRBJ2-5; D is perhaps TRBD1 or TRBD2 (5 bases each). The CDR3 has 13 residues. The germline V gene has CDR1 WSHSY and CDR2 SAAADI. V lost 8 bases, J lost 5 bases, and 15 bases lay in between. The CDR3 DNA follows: TGCGCCAGCGCTTGGGAGAGGGGTGAGACCCAGTACTTC. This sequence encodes CASAWERGETQYF.

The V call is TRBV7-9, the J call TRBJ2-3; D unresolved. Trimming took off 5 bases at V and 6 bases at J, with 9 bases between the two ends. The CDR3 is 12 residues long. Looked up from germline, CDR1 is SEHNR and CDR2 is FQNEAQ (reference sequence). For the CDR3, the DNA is TGTGCCAGCAGCCCCAAAGGTGATACGCAGTATTTT. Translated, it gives CASSPKGDTQYF.

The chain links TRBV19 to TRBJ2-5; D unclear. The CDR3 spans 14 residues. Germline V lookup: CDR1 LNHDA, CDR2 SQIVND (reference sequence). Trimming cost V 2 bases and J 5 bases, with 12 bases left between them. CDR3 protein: CASSISENRETQYF. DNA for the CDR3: TGTGCCAGTAGTATATCTGAAAATAGGGAGACCCAGTACTTC.

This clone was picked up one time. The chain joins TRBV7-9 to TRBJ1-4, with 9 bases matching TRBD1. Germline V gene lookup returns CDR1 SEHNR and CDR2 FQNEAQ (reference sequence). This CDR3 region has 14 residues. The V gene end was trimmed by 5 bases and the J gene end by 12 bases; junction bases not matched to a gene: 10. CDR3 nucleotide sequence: TGTGCCAGCAGCAAGGGGACAGGGTCCTGGGAACTGTTTTTT. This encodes CASSKGTGSWELFF.

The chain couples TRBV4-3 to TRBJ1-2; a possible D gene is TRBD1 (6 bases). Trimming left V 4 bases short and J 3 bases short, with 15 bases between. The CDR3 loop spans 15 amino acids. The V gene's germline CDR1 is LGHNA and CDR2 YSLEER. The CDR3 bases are TGCGCCAGCAGCCCGGAGGGGGGACGGGACTATGGCTACACCTTC. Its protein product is CASSPEGGRDYGYTF.

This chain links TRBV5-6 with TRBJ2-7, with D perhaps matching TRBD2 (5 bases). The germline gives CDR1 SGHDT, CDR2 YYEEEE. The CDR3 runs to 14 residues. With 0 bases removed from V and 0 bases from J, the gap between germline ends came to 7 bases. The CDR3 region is CASSLGDYSYEQYF. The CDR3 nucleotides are TGTGCCAGCAGCTTGGGCGACTACTCCTACGAGCAGTACTTC.

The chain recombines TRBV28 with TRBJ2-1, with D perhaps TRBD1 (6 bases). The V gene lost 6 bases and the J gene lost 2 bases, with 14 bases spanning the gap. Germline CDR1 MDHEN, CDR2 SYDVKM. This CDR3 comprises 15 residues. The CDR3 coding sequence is TGTGCCAGCAGGGGACCAGGGGTTACCTACAATGAGCAGTTCTTC. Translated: CASRGPGVTYNEQFF.

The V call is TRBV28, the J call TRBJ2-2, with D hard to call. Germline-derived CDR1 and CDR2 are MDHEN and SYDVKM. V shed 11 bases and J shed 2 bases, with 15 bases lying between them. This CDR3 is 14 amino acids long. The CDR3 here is CACVSGGNTGELFF. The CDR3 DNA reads TGTGCCTGCGTGAGTGGCGGAAACACCGGGGAGCTGTTTTTT.

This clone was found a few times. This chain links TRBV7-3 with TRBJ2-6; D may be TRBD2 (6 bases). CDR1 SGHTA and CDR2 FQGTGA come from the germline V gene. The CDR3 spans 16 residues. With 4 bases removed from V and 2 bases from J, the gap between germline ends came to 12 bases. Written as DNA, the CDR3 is TGTGCCAGCAGCTCGATACGGGGGACTGGGGCCAACGTCCTGACTTTC. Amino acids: CASSSIRGTGANVLTF. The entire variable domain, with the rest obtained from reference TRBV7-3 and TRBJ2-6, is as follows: GAGVSQTPSNKVTEKGKYVELRCDPISGHTALYWYRQSLGQGPEFLIYFQGTGAADDSGLPNDRFFAVRPEGSVSTLKIQRTERGDSAVYLCASSSIRGTGANVLTFGAGSRLTVL.

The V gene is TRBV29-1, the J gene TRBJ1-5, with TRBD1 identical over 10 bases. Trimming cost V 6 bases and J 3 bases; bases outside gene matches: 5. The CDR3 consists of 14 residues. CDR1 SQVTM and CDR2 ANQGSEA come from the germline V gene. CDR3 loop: CSVTGQGNNQPQHF. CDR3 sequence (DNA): TGCAGCGTGACGGGACAGGGGAACAATCAGCCCCAGCATTTT.

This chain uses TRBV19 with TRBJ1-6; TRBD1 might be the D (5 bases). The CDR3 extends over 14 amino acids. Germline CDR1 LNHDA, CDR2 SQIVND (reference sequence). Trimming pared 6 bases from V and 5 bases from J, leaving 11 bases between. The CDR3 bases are TGTGCCAGTAGCCAAGACAGTCATAATTCACCCCTCCACTTT. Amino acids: CASSQDSHNSPLHF. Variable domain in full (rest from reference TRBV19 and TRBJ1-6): DGGITQSPKYLFRKEGQNVTLSCEQNLNHDAMYWYRQDPGQGLRLIYYSQIVNDFQKGDIAEGYSVSREKKESFPLTVTSAQKNPTAFYLCASSQDSHNSPLHFGNGTRLTVT.

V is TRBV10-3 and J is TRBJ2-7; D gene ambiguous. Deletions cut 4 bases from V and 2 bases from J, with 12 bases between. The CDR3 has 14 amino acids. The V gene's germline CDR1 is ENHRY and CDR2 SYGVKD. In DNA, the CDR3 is TGTGCCATCAGTGTAGGTCTTGCGCCCTACGAGCAGTACTTC. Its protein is CAISVGLAPYEQYF.

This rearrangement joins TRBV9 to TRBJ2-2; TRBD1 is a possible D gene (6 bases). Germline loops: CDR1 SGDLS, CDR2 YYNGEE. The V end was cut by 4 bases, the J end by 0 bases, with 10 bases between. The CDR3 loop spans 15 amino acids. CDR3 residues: CASSPRTANTGELFF. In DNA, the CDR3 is TGTGCCAGCAGCCCCCGGACAGCGAACACCGGGGAGCTGTTTTTT. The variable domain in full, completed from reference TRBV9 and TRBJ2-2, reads DSGVTQTPKHLITATGQRVTLRCSPRSGDLSVYWYQQSLDQGLQFLIQYYNGEERAKGNILERFSAQQFPDLHSELNLSSLELGDSALYFCASSPRTANTGELFFGEGSRLTVL.

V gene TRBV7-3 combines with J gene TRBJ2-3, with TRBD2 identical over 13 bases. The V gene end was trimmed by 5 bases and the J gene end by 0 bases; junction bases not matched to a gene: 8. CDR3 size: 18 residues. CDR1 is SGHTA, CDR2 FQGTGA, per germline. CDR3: CASSKGLAGTPSTDTQYF. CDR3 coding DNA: TGTGCCAGCAGCAAGGGACTAGCGGGAACCCCTAGCACAGATACGCAGTATTTT.

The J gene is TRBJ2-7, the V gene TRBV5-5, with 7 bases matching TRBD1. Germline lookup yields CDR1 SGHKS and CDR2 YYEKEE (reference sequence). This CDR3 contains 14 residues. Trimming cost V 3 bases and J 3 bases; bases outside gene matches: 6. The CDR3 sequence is CASSSGGGFYEQYF. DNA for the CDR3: TGTGCCAGCAGCTCAGGGGGTGGATTCTACGAGCAGTACTTC.

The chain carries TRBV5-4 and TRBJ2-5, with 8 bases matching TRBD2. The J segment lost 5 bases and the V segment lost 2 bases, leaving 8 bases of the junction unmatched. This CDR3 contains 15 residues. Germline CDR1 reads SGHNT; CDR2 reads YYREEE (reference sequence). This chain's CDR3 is CASSFLSGSFETQYF. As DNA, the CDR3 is TGTGCCAGCAGCTTTTTGAGCGGGAGTTTCGAGACCCAGTACTTC.